This T cell receptor (beta chain) originates from a study of breast tumors, draining lymph nodes, adjacent tissues. TCRdb passed the multiplex PCR reads through MiXCR, listing each CDR3 protein once. The sample carries tens of thousands of distinct CDR3 sequences, around three fifths recorded once. This clonotype appeared many times. Trimming removed 3 bases at V and 1 base at J, with 4 bases between. This CDR3 comprises 13 residues. The germline V gene encodes CDR1 SGHAT and CDR2 FQNNGV. Sequenced sample: breast tumor tissue. The clonotype was recovered from a female donor with breast cancer. Some clones in this sample may be carry-over from other donors' samples. This sequence joins TRBV11-2 and TRBJ1-5; D is uncertain. The DNA for the CDR3 is TGTGCCAGCAGCTTTTCCAGCAATCAGCCCCAGCATTTT. This translates into CASSFSSNQPQHF.